This is a list of T cell receptor beta chains from one sample in a study of T-cell memory formation after mild COVID-19. TCRdb passed the 5' RACE reads through MiXCR, listing each CDR3 protein once. The sample shows 250,000 to 400,000 distinct CDR3 sequences, around 15% of them seen only once. Sequencing input: PBMCs or a T cell subset sorted from them (not recorded which). These receptor sequences come from a man aged 18 to 35 who had mild COVID-19 (a few samples of this study predate the infection). Cell type and time point are not known. Each CDR3 is given with its conserved first and last residue. The order of the fields is clone size, D gene, J gene, V gene, CDR3 protein, CDR3 DNA. D genes are given only for firm matches. The size of a clone is reported for some rows only, either as once, few or many, or as a class for expanded clones.

clone_size: .; d_call: .; j_call: TRBJ1-6; v_call: TRBV15; cdr3_aa: CATSRDAGYLRSSPLHF; cdr3_nt: TGTGCCACCAGCAGAGATGCAGGGTATCTTCGAAGTTCACCCCTCCACTTT
clone_size: few; d_call: .; j_call: TRBJ2-7; v_call: TRBV5-1; cdr3_aa: CASSMDILYEQYF; cdr3_nt: TGCGCCAGCAGCATGGACATCCTCTACGAGCAGTACTTC
clone_size: few; d_call: .; j_call: TRBJ2-1; v_call: TRBV3-1; cdr3_aa: CASSYGVGGNEQFF; cdr3_nt: TGTGCCAGCAGCTACGGGGTTGGGGGGAATGAGCAGTTCTTC
clone_size: few; d_call: .; j_call: TRBJ1-6; v_call: TRBV6-1; cdr3_aa: CASSSRKGAGSSPLHF; cdr3_nt: TGTGCCAGCAGCTCGAGGAAGGGAGCTGGTAGTTCACCCCTCCACTTT
clone_size: few; d_call: .; j_call: TRBJ1-5; v_call: TRBV7-2; cdr3_aa: CASSPRGGATLWQPQHF; cdr3_nt: TGTGCCAGCAGCCCTCGGGGGGGGGCGACTCTTTGGCAGCCCCAGCATTTT
clone_size: .; d_call: .; j_call: TRBJ1-1; v_call: TRBV24-1; cdr3_aa: CATSDSGTSGTEAFF; cdr3_nt: TGTGCCACCAGTGACTCCGGGACAAGTGGTACTGAAGCTTTCTTT
clone_size: many; d_call: .; j_call: TRBJ2-3; v_call: TRBV11-2; cdr3_aa: CASSLSPDTQYF; cdr3_nt: TGTGCCAGCAGCTTATCCCCAGATACGCAGTATTTT
clone_size: few; d_call: TRBD2; j_call: TRBJ2-3; v_call: TRBV2; cdr3_aa: CASSGRGGGTDTQYF; cdr3_nt: TGTGCCAGCAGTGGTCGGGGGGGAGGCACAGATACGCAGTATTTT
clone_size: few; d_call: TRBD1; j_call: TRBJ2-2; v_call: TRBV6-6; cdr3_aa: CASNTDRVTGELFF; cdr3_nt: TGTGCCAGCAACACGGACAGGGTCACCGGGGAGCTGTTTTTT
clone_size: .; d_call: .; j_call: TRBJ2-5; v_call: TRBV5-1; cdr3_aa: CASSLRSPEGYQETQYF; cdr3_nt: TGCGCCAGCAGCTTGCGGTCGCCGGAGGGTTACCAAGAGACCCAGTACTTC
clone_size: many; d_call: .; j_call: TRBJ2-2; v_call: TRBV11-2; cdr3_aa: CASSLQLTGELFF; cdr3_nt: TGTGCCAGCAGCTTACAATTGACCGGGGAGCTGTTTTTT
clone_size: few; d_call: .; j_call: TRBJ1-1; v_call: TRBV9; cdr3_aa: CASSVVDETYLEAFF; cdr3_nt: TGTGCCAGCAGCGTAGTTGATGAGACATACCTGGAAGCTTTCTTT
clone_size: few; d_call: .; j_call: TRBJ1-5; v_call: TRBV12-3/TRBV12-4; cdr3_aa: CASSLVGDKHF; cdr3_nt: TGTGCCAGCAGTTTAGTCGGGGACAAGCATTTT
clone_size: .; d_call: TRBD2; j_call: TRBJ2-1; v_call: TRBV6-5; cdr3_aa: CASSSLAGVYNEQFF; cdr3_nt: TGTGCCAGCAGTTCGCTAGCGGGGGTATACAATGAGCAGTTCTTC
clone_size: few; d_call: TRBD1; j_call: TRBJ2-3; v_call: TRBV6-1; cdr3_aa: CASSDMGGTGSTDTQYF; cdr3_nt: TGTGCCAGCAGTGATATGGGCGGGACAGGGAGCACAGATACGCAGTATTTT
clone_size: .; d_call: .; j_call: TRBJ2-7; v_call: TRBV4-1; cdr3_aa: CASSQRDNSYEQYF; cdr3_nt: TGCGCCAGCAGCCAAAGGGACAATTCCTACGAGCAGTACTTC
clone_size: .; d_call: .; j_call: TRBJ1-2; v_call: TRBV5-1; cdr3_aa: CASSPGQRHYGYTF; cdr3_nt: TGCGCCAGCAGCCCTGGACAGCGCCACTATGGCTACACCTTC
clone_size: few; d_call: TRBD2; j_call: TRBJ2-1; v_call: TRBV6-2/TRBV6-3; cdr3_aa: CASTGLAAYNEQFF; cdr3_nt: TGTGCCAGTACCGGACTAGCGGCCTACAATGAGCAGTTCTTC
clone_size: .; d_call: .; j_call: TRBJ1-2; v_call: TRBV7-9; cdr3_aa: CASSSGPASADGYTF; cdr3_nt: TGTGCCAGCAGCTCGGGACCGGCAAGCGCGGACGGCTACACCTTC
clone_size: many; d_call: .; j_call: TRBJ2-7; v_call: TRBV7-2; cdr3_aa: CASSLVNYEQYF; cdr3_nt: TGTGCCAGCAGCTTAGTCAATTACGAGCAGTACTTC
clone_size: .; d_call: .; j_call: TRBJ2-7; v_call: TRBV6-5; cdr3_aa: CASRRDATYEQYF; cdr3_nt: TGTGCCAGCAGAAGGGACGCAACTTACGAGCAGTACTTC
clone_size: .; d_call: .; j_call: TRBJ1-1; v_call: TRBV7-2; cdr3_aa: CASSWGLSRDTEAFF; cdr3_nt: TGTGCCAGCAGCTGGGGACTCTCCCGGGACACTGAAGCTTTCTTT
clone_size: .; d_call: TRBD1; j_call: TRBJ1-1; v_call: TRBV12-3/TRBV12-4; cdr3_aa: CASTATGYATEAFF; cdr3_nt: TGTGCCAGCACCGCGACAGGGTACGCCACTGAAGCTTTCTTT
clone_size: few; d_call: TRBD2; j_call: TRBJ2-3; v_call: TRBV7-2; cdr3_aa: CASSLVRGGQSISQYF; cdr3_nt: TGTGCCAGCAGCTTGGTTCGCGGGGGTCAATCAATTTCGCAGTATTTT
clone_size: .; d_call: .; j_call: TRBJ2-7; v_call: TRBV5-1; cdr3_aa: CASSLVPGVYEQYF; cdr3_nt: TGCGCCAGCAGCTTGGTCCCAGGGGTCTACGAGCAGTACTTC
clone_size: many; d_call: .; j_call: TRBJ2-3; v_call: TRBV6-5; cdr3_aa: CASSYGGTDTQYF; cdr3_nt: TGTGCCAGCAGTTACGGTGGCACAGATACGCAGTATTTT
clone_size: few; d_call: TRBD1; j_call: TRBJ2-5; v_call: TRBV6-5; cdr3_aa: CASSSTGLTETQYF; cdr3_nt: TGTGCCAGCAGTTCGACAGGGCTGACAGAGACCCAGTACTTC
clone_size: .; d_call: .; j_call: TRBJ2-2; v_call: TRBV20-1; cdr3_aa: CSAREAGRPNTGELFF; cdr3_nt: TGCAGTGCTAGAGAGGCTGGTCGGCCGAACACCGGGGAGCTGTTTTTT
clone_size: .; d_call: .; j_call: TRBJ1-5; v_call: TRBV28; cdr3_aa: CASSLGKSNQPQHF; cdr3_nt: TGTGCCAGCAGTTTAGGGAAAAGCAATCAGCCCCAGCATTTT
clone_size: .; d_call: .; j_call: TRBJ1-3; v_call: TRBV24-1; cdr3_aa: CATSDYAGNTIYF; cdr3_nt: TGTGCCACCAGTGATTACGCTGGAAACACCATATATTTT
clone_size: few; d_call: TRBD1; j_call: TRBJ2-5; v_call: TRBV5-1; cdr3_aa: CASSAWPGQQETQYF; cdr3_nt: TGCGCCAGCAGCGCCTGGCCGGGACAGCAAGAGACCCAGTACTTC
clone_size: many; d_call: .; j_call: TRBJ2-1; v_call: TRBV7-9; cdr3_aa: CASSSRASNEQFF; cdr3_nt: TGTGCCAGCAGCTCGCGTGCTAGCAATGAGCAGTTCTTC
clone_size: few; d_call: TRBD2; j_call: TRBJ2-3; v_call: TRBV20-1; cdr3_aa: CSASLSGALTDTQYF; cdr3_nt: TGCAGTGCTAGCCTTAGCGGGGCCCTCACAGATACGCAGTATTTT
clone_size: few; d_call: .; j_call: TRBJ2-1; v_call: TRBV9; cdr3_aa: CASSRPNSYNEQFF; cdr3_nt: TGTGCCAGCAGCCGCCCCAACTCCTACAATGAGCAGTTCTTC
clone_size: few; d_call: .; j_call: TRBJ1-1; v_call: TRBV12-3/TRBV12-4; cdr3_aa: CASRDQTNTEAFF; cdr3_nt: TGTGCCAGCAGGGATCAAACGAACACTGAAGCTTTCTTT
clone_size: few; d_call: .; j_call: TRBJ1-5; v_call: TRBV5-1; cdr3_aa: CASSRDGNNQPQHF; cdr3_nt: TGCGCCAGCAGCCGGGACGGGAACAATCAGCCCCAGCATTTT
clone_size: .; d_call: .; j_call: TRBJ1-1; v_call: TRBV5-1; cdr3_aa: CASSGLGGPITEAFF; cdr3_nt: TGCGCCAGCAGCGGCCTGGGGGGGCCTATCACTGAAGCTTTCTTT
clone_size: few; d_call: .; j_call: TRBJ1-1; v_call: TRBV7-2; cdr3_aa: CASSRGLQNTEAFF; cdr3_nt: TGTGCCAGCAGCCGGGGACTGCAAAACACTGAAGCTTTCTTT
clone_size: .; d_call: .; j_call: TRBJ2-1; v_call: TRBV4-1; cdr3_aa: CASSQGVVRGGLQVEQFF; cdr3_nt: TGCGCCAGCAGCCAAGGGGTTGTGAGGGGGGGCCTTCAGGTTGAGCAGTTCTTC
clone_size: few; d_call: .; j_call: TRBJ1-5; v_call: TRBV3-1; cdr3_aa: CASPRTETNQPQHF; cdr3_nt: TGTGCCAGCCCGAGGACCGAGACCAATCAGCCCCAGCATTTT
clone_size: .; d_call: .; j_call: TRBJ2-2; v_call: TRBV2; cdr3_aa: CASMTPVLTGELFF; cdr3_nt: TGTGCCAGCATGACTCCAGTCTTGACCGGGGAGCTGTTTTTT
clone_size: .; d_call: TRBD1; j_call: TRBJ2-1; v_call: TRBV9; cdr3_aa: CASSARQGFKDEQFF; cdr3_nt: TGTGCCAGCAGCGCCCGACAGGGCTTTAAGGATGAGCAGTTCTTC
clone_size: .; d_call: .; j_call: TRBJ1-4; v_call: TRBV7-9; cdr3_aa: CASSLVGEQNVDF; cdr3_nt: TGTGCCAGCAGCTTAGTGGGAGAGCAGAATGTGGATTTT
clone_size: few; d_call: .; j_call: TRBJ2-6; v_call: TRBV7-3; cdr3_aa: CASSSRVPGSSGANVLTF; cdr3_nt: TGTGCCAGCAGCTCGCGGGTCCCCGGAAGCTCTGGGGCCAACGTCCTGACTTTC
clone_size: few; d_call: TRBD1; j_call: TRBJ2-2; v_call: TRBV29-1; cdr3_aa: CSVEERGQAGELFF; cdr3_nt: TGCAGCGTTGAGGAAAGGGGGCAGGCCGGGGAGCTGTTTTTT
clone_size: .; d_call: .; j_call: TRBJ2-3; v_call: TRBV4-3; cdr3_aa: CASSQDRPPDTQYF; cdr3_nt: TGCGCCAGCAGCCAAGACAGGCCTCCAGATACGCAGTATTTT
clone_size: .; d_call: TRBD1; j_call: TRBJ2-1; v_call: TRBV12-3/TRBV12-4; cdr3_aa: CASSRQGYEQFF; cdr3_nt: TGTGCCAGCAGTCGACAGGGATACGAGCAGTTCTTC
clone_size: .; d_call: .; j_call: TRBJ2-3; v_call: TRBV28; cdr3_aa: CASTPQEAATDTQYF; cdr3_nt: TGTGCCAGCACCCCTCAGGAAGCGGCAACAGATACGCAGTATTTT
clone_size: few; d_call: .; j_call: TRBJ2-5; v_call: TRBV12-3/TRBV12-4; cdr3_aa: CASSPQSRETQYF; cdr3_nt: TGTGCCAGCAGTCCCCAGAGCAGGGAGACCCAGTACTTC
clone_size: .; d_call: TRBD2; j_call: TRBJ2-7; v_call: TRBV5-1; cdr3_aa: CASSPGGGGDYEQYF; cdr3_nt: TGCGCCAGCAGCCCCGGCGGGGGAGGGGACTACGAGCAGTACTTC